A selection of T cell receptor beta chains follows, all from one sample in a study of cytomegalovirus exposure and HLA in healthy donors. Some clones are missing from TCRdb's copy, which holds only in-frame ones; the method was immunoSEQ multiplex PCR. Found here are more than 100,000 clones, around 84% of them singletons; the top ten hold 3.3%. Specimen: PBMCs. These receptors all stem from a woman in her 30s in good health and CMV-seropositive. CDR3s include the opening cysteine and the closing phenylalanine or tryptophan. A D gene is named only where the DNA matches it firmly. Where a row states a size, it is once, few, many or the class of an expanded clone; other rows omit it.

D gene	clone size	V gene	J gene	CDR3 protein	CDR3 DNA
TRBD2	-	TRBV7-6	TRBJ2-1	CASSLNHLAGGLYNEQFF	TGTGCCAGCAGCTTGAATCATTTGGCGGGGGGGCTATACAATGAGCAGTTCTTC
-	-	TRBV30	TRBJ1-2	CARRGGRGVYGYTF	TGTGCCCGGAGAGGGGGGCGGGGGGTGTATGGCTACACCTTC
-	-	TRBV11-2	TRBJ2-5	CASSLFPETQYF	TGTGCCAGCAGCTTATTCCCTGAGACCCAGTACTTC
TRBD1	few	TRBV5-4	TRBJ1-1	CASSTGTANTEAFF	TGTGCCAGCAGCACAGGGACAGCGAACACTGAAGCTTTCTTT
-	-	TRBV4-2	TRBJ1-2	CASSPSGLRSNYGYTF	TGTGCCAGCAGCCCTTCAGGGTTACGGTCTAACTATGGCTACACCTTC
-	-	TRBV7-2	TRBJ1-5	CASSRSPTGNQPQHF	TGTGCCAGCAGCCGGTCTCCCACCGGCAATCAGCCCCAGCATTTT
TRBD1	-	TRBV27	TRBJ1-4	CASSLTGTATNEKLFF	TGTGCCAGCAGTTTAACCGGGACAGCAACTAATGAAAAACTGTTTTTT
TRBD2	few	TRBV5-1	TRBJ2-2	CASSPRGAGLTNTGELFF	TGCGCCAGCAGCCCGCGGGGGGCGGGACTAACAAACACCGGGGAGCTGTTTTTT
TRBD1	once	TRBV7-2	TRBJ1-2	CASSLSGQLYGYTF	TGTGCCAGCAGCCTATCGGGACAGCTCTATGGCTACACCTTC
TRBD2	-	TRBV6-6	TRBJ2-7	CASRSGGSYEQYF	TGTGCCAGCAGATCGGGGGGCTCCTACGAGCAGTACTTC
TRBD1	-	TRBV6-1	TRBJ2-3	CASSLQGSTDTQYF	TGTGCCAGCAGTTTACAGGGGAGCACAGATACGCAGTATTTT
TRBD1	-	TRBV6-1	TRBJ1-5	CASRGGQGAYQPQHF	TGTGCCAGCAGAGGAGGACAGGGTGCCTATCAGCCCCAGCATTTT
-	-	TRBV5-4	TRBJ1-2	CASSLAGLNYGYTF	TGTGCCAGCAGCTTGGCAGGACTTAACTATGGCTACACCTTC
-	-	TRBV29-1	TRBJ2-3	CSVELGPKDTQYF	TGCAGCGTTGAACTGGGGCCTAAAGATACGCAGTATTTT
-	-	TRBV4-3	TRBJ2-1	CASSQQQGYNEQFF	TGCGCCAGCAGCCAGCAACAGGGCTACAATGAGCAGTTCTTC
TRBD1	many	TRBV27	TRBJ1-2	CASSPRSSAGGAYGYTF	TGTGCCAGCAGTCCCCGTTCATCCGCAGGGGGTGCTTATGGCTACACCTTC
TRBD2	-	TRBV10-1	TRBJ2-1	CASSRRGAGNEQFF	TGCGCCAGCAGCCGGCGGGGGGCTGGAAATGAGCAGTTCTTC
-	-	TRBV10-3	TRBJ2-2	CAISTGTTNTGELFF	TGTGCCATCAGTACCGGGACAACGAACACCGGGGAGCTGTTTTTT
-	-	TRBV5-1	TRBJ2-2	CASSLARAGLNTGELFF	TGCGCCAGCAGCTTGGCCAGGGCGGGGCTGAACACCGGGGAGCTGTTTTTT
-	few	TRBV28	TRBJ1-2	CASSSSGYTF	TGTGCCAGCAGTTCAAGCGGCTACACCTTC
-	once	TRBV5-1	TRBJ1-2	CASGPQGPDGYTF	TGCGCCAGCGGTCCCCAGGGTCCGGATGGCTACACCTTC
-	-	TRBV6-6	TRBJ1-1	CASSYRAGTEAFF	TGTGCCAGCAGTTACAGGGCGGGGACTGAAGCTTTCTTT
-	once	TRBV2	TRBJ1-5	CASSDPPQPQHF	TGTGCCAGCAGTGATCCCCCGCAGCCCCAGCATTTT
-	-	TRBV5-1	TRBJ2-7	CASSFGTDRTTYEQYF	TGCGCCAGCAGCTTCGGTACGGACAGAACTACCTACGAGCAGTACTTC
-	-	TRBV5-4	TRBJ1-4	CASSPGGMGNEKLFF	TGTGCCAGCAGCCCAGGAGGGATGGGGAATGAAAAACTGTTTTTT
TRBD1	-	TRBV5-4	TRBJ1-2	CASSLVGQENYGYTF	TGTGCCAGCAGCTTGGTGGGACAGGAAAACTATGGCTACACCTTC
-	once	TRBV27	TRBJ1-2	CASGREAYGCTF	TGTGCCAGCGGCCGGGAGGCCTATGGCTGCACCTTC
TRBD2	-	TRBV4-3	TRBJ2-3	CASSHKPSGGSTDAQYF	TGCGCCAGCAGCCACAAGCCCAGCGGGGGCAGCACAGATGCGCAGTATTTT
TRBD2	-	TRBV5-1	TRBJ2-1	CASSPLAGGNEQFF	TGCGCCAGCAGCCCACTAGCGGGGGGTAATGAGCAGTTCTTC
TRBD1	-	TRBV5-1	TRBJ1-4	CASSSGTGAGNEKLFF	TGCGCCAGCAGCTCAGGGACAGGGGCCGGTAATGAAAAACTGTTTTTT
-	-	TRBV28	TRBJ1-2	CASSTPPNYGYTF	TGTGCCAGCAGTACTCCTCCTAACTATGGCTACACCTTC
-	few	TRBV7-9	TRBJ2-7	CASSPHVAGEQYF	TGTGCCAGCAGCCCACATGTGGCAGGCGAGCAGTACTTC
-	-	TRBV11-2	TRBJ2-7	CASSLAQGPNYEQYF	TGCGCCAGCAGCTTAGCTCAGGGGCCCAACTACGAGCAGTACTTC
-	-	TRBV21-1	TRBJ1-1	CASSGTGEMNTEAFF	TGTGCCTCATCCGGGACGGGAGAAATGAACACTGAAGCTTTCTTT
-	-	TRBV5-6	TRBJ2-1	CASSLTEYAYNEQFF	TGTGCCAGCAGCTTGACCGAGTACGCCTACAATGAGCAGTTCTTC
TRBD2	-	TRBV7-9	TRBJ2-1	CASSLLAGGPWEQFF	TGTGCCAGCAGCTTATTAGCGGGGGGGCCGTGGGAGCAGTTCTTC
-	-	TRBV5-6	TRBJ1-6	CASSWGFTRGNSPLHF	TGTGCCAGCAGCTGGGGATTTACCCGAGGGAATTCACCCCTCCACTTT
-	-	TRBV6-6	TRBJ1-1	CASSYGQGLNTEAFF	TGTGCCAGCAGTTACGGCCAGGGCCTGAACACTGAAGCTTTCTTT
-	-	TRBV11-2	TRBJ2-5	CASSLVVSGWKTQYF	TGTGCCAGCAGCTTAGTGGTTTCAGGGTGGAAGACCCAGTACTTC
TRBD1	-	TRBV7-9	TRBJ2-7	CASSARDRGPLDYEQYF	TGTGCCAGCAGCGCCCGGGACAGGGGGCCCCTGGACTACGAGCAGTACTTC
-	-	TRBV21-1	TRBJ2-5	CAIPGLAGLGQETQYF	TGTGCCATCCCTGGCCTAGCGGGGTTGGGACAAGAGACCCAGTACTTC
TRBD1	-	TRBV30	TRBJ1-2	CAWLDRRVYGYTF	TGTGCCTGGTTGGACAGGCGGGTCTATGGCTACACCTTC
-	-	TRBV4-3	TRBJ1-6	CASSQGLGGSNNSPLHF	TGCGCCAGCAGCCAAGGATTAGGGGGATCTAATAATTCACCCCTCCACTTT
TRBD2	-	TRBV27	TRBJ2-3	CASSPKRGGPDTQYF	TGTGCCAGCAGTCCCAAGCGGGGGGGTCCAGATACGCAGTATTTT
-	-	TRBV7-9	TRBJ1-3	CASSPPARAENTIYF	TGTGCCAGCAGCCCCCCGGCCAGGGCGGAAAACACCATATATTTT
TRBD2	-	TRBV14	TRBJ2-1	CASSLAGGRNEQFF	TGTGCCAGCAGCCTAGCGGGGGGGCGAAATGAGCAGTTCTTC